The clone carrying this TCR beta chain was seen a handful of times. Its antigen is currently unknown. The source of the sample is a study of T-cell memory formation after mild COVID-19. Across the study: TCR clusters were mostly confined to one donor each. General study points: Confirmation was lacking for SARS-CoV-2 specificity of second-wave clones that peaked on day 37.

The CDR3 loop spans 16 amino acids. The germline V gene encodes CDR1 SGDLS and CDR2 YYNGEE. The V and J ends lost 4 bases and 3 bases, in that order; junction bases with no gene match: 11. A single record per CDR3 protein comes from TCRdb applying MiXCR to the 5' RACE reads. The sample includes approximately 250,000 distinct CDR3 sequences, around 16% of them seen just once. The TCR was taken from a man between 18 and 29 years old who had mild COVID-19 (a few samples of this study predate the infection). Cell type and time point are not known. The sample consisted of PBMCs or a T cell subset sorted from them (not recorded which). The chain joins TRBV9 to TRBJ2-3; 7 bases are shared with TRBD2. As DNA, the CDR3 is TGTGCCAGCAGCTTCAACCCGCTAGCGGTAACAGATACGCAGTATTTT. It codes for CASSFNPLAVTDTQYF.